These 30 T cell receptor beta chains share one sample of origin, sequenced in a study of glioma-infiltrating T cells after dendritic cell vaccination. Profiling relied on immunoSEQ multiplex PCR, and the TCRdb table lists in-frame clones only, not all of them. The repertoire includes 75,000 to 85,000 clones, over 75% of them detected once, and about 2.2% sits in the top ten. Time point specified: after dendritic cell vaccination, including at tumor progression/relapse. The sample consisted of blood, taken after dendritic cell vaccination. These receptors were taken from a human donor with glioblastoma.

The rearrangement joins TRBV4-3 to TRBJ1-1, with D tentatively TRBD1 (5 bases). The CDR3 extends over 14 amino acids. The V end was cut by 1 base, the J end by 0 bases, with 6 bases between. Per the germline V gene, CDR1 is LGHNA and CDR2 is YSLEER. The CDR3 region has the DNA TGCGCCAGCAGCCAAGGACAGCTGAACACTGAAGCTTTCTTT. The encoded protein is CASSQGQLNTEAFF.

The CDR3 reads CASSFGVAAGINEQFF. DNA for the CDR3: TGTGCCAGCAGCTTTGGGGTGGCAGCGGGGATTAATGAGCAGTTCTTC. The chain recombines TRBV11-2 with TRBJ2-1, with 7 nucleotides matching TRBD2. The germline CDR1 and CDR2 sequences are SGHAT and FQNNGV. The length of the CDR3 is 16 residues. J was trimmed by 7 bases and V by 3 bases; bases with no gene match: 12.

This clone turned up a few times. This rearrangement joins TRBV27 to TRBJ1-1; 8 nucleotides match TRBD1. V gave up 2 bases and J gave up 0 bases; unmatched junction bases: 5. CDR1 is MNHEY and CDR2 is SMNVEV in the germline V gene (reference sequence). The length of the CDR3 is 16 residues. CDR3 sequence: CASSLVWTGMNTEAFF. CDR3 nucleotides: TGTGCCAGCAGTTTAGTCTGGACAGGGATGAACACTGAAGCTTTCTTT.

The rearrangement uses TRBV6-5 and TRBJ2-1; 11 bases map to TRBD2. There are 16 residues in the CDR3. Trimming removed 0 bases from V and 7 bases from J; junction bases left unmatched: 5. Germline CDR1 MNHEY, CDR2 SVGAGI. The CDR3 region has the DNA TGTGCCAGCAGTTACTCGAGGGCTAGCGGGAGGAATGAGCAGTTCTTC. Translated, it gives CASSYSRASGRNEQFF.

The J gene is TRBJ2-5, the V gene TRBV4-1, with TRBD1 as a possible D gene (5 bases). Judging by the DNA end, TRBJ2-7 fits better; the J call may be wrong. The CDR3 is made up of 14 amino acids. Germline V gene lookup returns CDR1 MGHRA and CDR2 YSYEKL. The CDR3 region has the DNA TGCGCCAGCAGCCAAGACGCCAGGGTTGACGAGCAGTACTTC. Protein product: CASSQDARVDEQYF.

The rearrangement links TRBV28 to TRBJ2-1; D is perhaps TRBD1 (6 bases). Looked up from germline, CDR1 is MDHEN and CDR2 is SYDVKM. V was clipped by 6 bases and J by 7 bases, with 16 bases between them. This CDR3 region has 14 residues. The CDR3 loop is CASRGAEENNEQFF. The CDR3 nucleotides read TGTGCCAGCAGGGGGGCGGAGGAAAATAATGAGCAGTTCTTC.

A few counts support this clone. V gene TRBV6-6 combines with J gene TRBJ1-5, with a weak D call TRBD1 (6 bases). V was trimmed by 0 bases and J by 7 bases, leaving 10 bases between them. This CDR3 comprises 14 residues. The germline V gene encodes CDR1 MNHNY and CDR2 SVGAGI (reference sequence). CDR3 region: CASSYSGARQPQHF. CDR3 nucleotide sequence: TGTGCCAGCAGTTACTCGGGGGCCCGACAGCCCCAGCATTTT.

This chain connects TRBV19 to TRBJ1-6, with D uncertain. Trimming pared 3 bases from V and 6 bases from J, leaving 12 bases between. Germline V gene sequence: CDR1 LNHDA, CDR2 SQIVND (reference sequence). This CDR3 is 15 amino acids long. CDR3 protein: CASSITHSLNSPLHF. The CDR3, as DNA: TGTGCCAGTAGTATCACTCACAGTCTTAATTCACCCCTCCACTTT.

The CDR3 DNA follows: TGTGCCAGCAGCTTAAGTTTGTCGGTAGAAGCTTTCTTT. It translates to CASSLSLSVEAFF. The gene calls are TRBV11-2 and TRBJ1-1; no clear D gene. Germline CDR1 SGHAT, CDR2 FQNNGV. The CDR3 has 13 amino acids. Trimming removed 2 bases from V and 8 bases from J, with 12 bases in between.

The V and J genes are TRBV2 and TRBJ2-7, with 7 bases aligning to TRBD1. The CDR3 covers 14 residues. Germline-derived CDR1 and CDR2 are SNHLY and FYNNEI. J was trimmed by 3 bases and V by 10 bases; bases with no gene match: 12. The CDR3: CAIPRGQTNYEQYF. CDR3 nucleotide sequence: TGTGCCATTCCAAGGGGGCAGACAAACTACGAGCAGTACTTC.

The chain employs TRBV30 and TRBJ2-7, with TRBD1 as a possible D gene (5 bases). Germline loops: CDR1 GTSNPN, CDR2 SVGIG (reference sequence). V dropped 0 bases and J dropped 0 bases, with 15 bases sitting between them. The CDR3 is made up of 16 amino acids. The CDR3 is CAWSVGVWHPSYEQYF. CDR3 DNA sequence: TGTGCCTGGAGTGTAGGGGTTTGGCACCCCTCCTACGAGCAGTACTTC.

This chain links TRBV27 with TRBJ1-1, with a tentative D call TRBD1 (5 bases). This CDR3 is built from 14 residues. Germline V lookup: CDR1 MNHEY, CDR2 SMNVEV (reference sequence). Trimming removed 2 bases at V and 4 bases at J, with 11 bases between. For the CDR3, the DNA is TGTGCCAGCAGTTTAAGGTCAGGGTCCACTGAAGCTTTCTTT. Amino acids: CASSLRSGSTEAFF.

Here the CDR3 reads CASSGAPNRAWNTEAFF. The CDR3 DNA sequence: TGTGCCAGCAGCGGAGCCCCCAACAGGGCCTGGAACACTGAAGCTTTCTTT. The genes are TRBV9 and TRBJ1-1; D might be TRBD1 (6 bases). V lost 3 bases and J lost 1, with 19 bases in between. In germline, CDR1 is SGDLS, CDR2 YYNGEE. This CDR3 region has 17 residues.

A remark on this clone: Other DNA variants within this sample encode the same CDR3. The gene calls are TRBV7-9 and TRBJ2-7; the match to TRBD2 covers 7 bases. This CDR3 has 15 amino acids. J was trimmed by 0 bases and V by 0 bases; bases with no gene match: 2. Germline lookup yields CDR1 SEHNR and CDR2 FQNEAQ (reference sequence). The CDR3 region is CASSLAGGSSYEQYF. The CDR3 DNA reads TGTGCCAGCAGCTTAGCGGGCGGGAGCTCCTACGAGCAGTACTTC.

This CDR3 is CASRHGGNGYTF. DNA for the CDR3: TGTGCCAGCAGGCATGGAGGTAATGGCTACACCTTC. This chain joins TRBV6-5 and TRBJ1-2; D gene uncertain. The germline gives CDR1 MNHEY, CDR2 SVGAGI. With 6 bases removed from V and 6 bases from J, the gap between germline ends came to 11 bases. The CDR3 spans 12 residues.

The V and J genes are TRBV4-2 and TRBJ2-2; D is possibly TRBD2 (5 bases). Trimming shortened V by 4 bases and J by 6 bases, and 9 bases separated the two germline ends. CDR1 LGHNA and CDR2 YNFKEQ come from the germline V gene. The CDR3 is 13 residues long. Written as DNA, the CDR3 is TGTGCCAGCAGCCTAGGGAGATCCGGGGAGCTGTTTTTT. Translation: CASSLGRSGELFF.

This chain links TRBV7-2 with TRBJ2-7; D is unresolved. This CDR3 is built from 11 residues. Trimming left V 5 bases short and J 6 bases short, with 8 bases between. Germline CDR1 and CDR2: SGHTA and FQGNSA. The CDR3 DNA reads as TGTGCCAGCAGCGCCTATGGCGAGCAGTACTTC. Its protein is CASSAYGEQYF.

The CDR3 sequence: CASSVAGGRPGEQFF. The DNA of the CDR3 is TGTGCCAGCAGTGTGGCGGGGGGGAGGCCCGGTGAGCAGTTCTTC. V gene TRBV2 combines with J gene TRBJ2-1, with 9 bases matching TRBD2. V lost 4 bases, J lost 9 bases, and 10 bases stayed unmatched. Germline V lookup: CDR1 SNHLY, CDR2 FYNNEI. This CDR3 is built from 15 residues. The variable domain in full, completed from reference TRBV2 and TRBJ2-1, reads EPEVTQTPSHQVTQMGQEVILRCVPISNHLYFYWYRQILGQKVEFLVSFYNNEISEKSEIFDDQFSVERPDGSNFTLKIRSTKLEDSAMYFCASSVAGGRPGEQFFGPGTRLTVL.

The rearrangement uses TRBV18 and TRBJ1-2, with D tentatively TRBD1 (5 bases). Germline values: CDR1 KGHSH, CDR2 LQKENI. The CDR3 is made up of 15 amino acids. V was pared by 5 bases and J by 1 base, with 14 bases between. CDR3 sequence: CASSAEYRINYGYTF. DNA for the CDR3: TGTGCCAGCTCAGCCGAGTACAGGATTAACTATGGCTACACCTTC.

This sequence joins TRBV6-5 and TRBJ2-3; TRBD2 agrees at 10 bases. CDR1 is MNHEY, CDR2 SVGAGI, per germline. The CDR3 is made up of 13 amino acids. J was trimmed by 4 bases and V by 7 bases; bases with no gene match: 2. The CDR3, as DNA: TGTGCCAGCAAGAGCGGGGGGGCAGATACGCAGTATTTT. Its protein is CASKSGGADTQYF.

The V call is TRBV7-9, the J call TRBJ2-6; 8 nucleotides align to TRBD1. This CDR3 has 19 residues. The V gene's germline CDR1 is SEHNR and CDR2 FQNEAQ (reference sequence). Trimming cost V 5 bases and J 0 bases; bases outside gene matches: 12. The CDR3 DNA sequence: TGTGCCAGCAGCCTTAATGCAGGACAGGGATTCTCTGGGGCCAACGTCCTGACTTTC. It is translated as CASSLNAGQGFSGANVLTF.

The chain has TRBV25-1 and TRBJ1-3, with TRBD1 matching over 7 bases. The CDR3 is 14 amino acids. V was pared by 2 bases and J by 4 bases, with 2 bases of the junction left unmatched. Germline V gene sequence: CDR1 MGHDK, CDR2 SYGVNS. The CDR3 protein is CASSEGTAGNTIYF. The DNA of the CDR3 is TGTGCCAGCAGTGAAGGGACAGCCGGAAACACCATATATTTT. The variable domain in full, with the rest retrieved from reference TRBV25-1 and TRBJ1-3, is EADIYQTPRYLVIGTGKKITLECSQTMGHDKMYWYQQDPGMELHLIHYSYGVNSTEKGDLSSESTVSRIRTEHFPLTLESARPSHTSQYLCASSEGTAGNTIYFGEGSWLTVV.

The chain couples TRBV10-3 to TRBJ2-5, with D possibly TRBD2 on 5 matching bases. The CDR3 sequence is 15 residues long. Germline values: CDR1 ENHRY, CDR2 SYGVKD. V was trimmed by 2 bases and J by 3 bases, leaving 13 bases between them. CDR3 amino acids: CAISELPPGKETQYF. CDR3 nucleotide sequence: TGTGCCATCAGTGAGCTCCCTCCGGGGAAAGAGACCCAGTACTTC.

V usage is TRBV7-9 and J usage is TRBJ2-3; 14 bases are a match to TRBD2. Germline V gene data show CDR1 as SEHNR and CDR2 as FQNEAQ (reference sequence). The CDR3 runs to 17 residues. The junction had 12 bases not matched to a gene; V was cut back by 4 bases and J by 9 bases. The CDR3 nucleotides read TGTGCCAGCAGCTCGCCCGGGACTAGCGGGAGAGTGGGGACGCAGTATTTT. As protein: CASSSPGTSGRVGTQYF.

This chain links TRBV5-1 with TRBJ2-2; perhaps TRBD1 as D (5 bases). Germline V CDR1 and CDR2: SGHRS, YFSETQ. The CDR3 extends over 15 amino acids. Trimming left V 0 bases short and J 3 bases short, with 9 bases between. The CDR3 DNA reads as TGCGCCAGCAGCTTGGACAGGTGGGACACCGGGGAGCTGTTTTTT. This codes for CASSLDRWDTGELFF.

The chain has TRBV5-6 and TRBJ1-2; D gene ambiguous. The CDR3 totals 13 residues. Germline loops: CDR1 SGHDT, CDR2 YYEEEE. V dropped 0 bases and J dropped 8 bases, with 11 bases sitting between them. CDR3 in DNA: TGTGCCAGCAGCTTGGCGGGAGAGGAAGGCTACACCTTC. Encoded protein: CASSLAGEEGYTF.

This rearrangement joins TRBV7-2 to TRBJ2-5, with 11 bases fitting TRBD2. J was trimmed by 5 bases and V by 4 bases; bases with no gene match: 12. This CDR3 has 17 residues. Germline assignment: CDR1 SGHTA and CDR2 FQGNSA. The CDR3 bases are TGTGCCAGCAGCTCCTCGAGGGTAGCGGGAGGGGGTGAGACCCAGTACTTC. This encodes CASSSSRVAGGGETQYF. Supplemented by reference TRBV7-2 and TRBJ2-5, the full variable domain reads GAGVSQSPSNKVTEKGKDVELRCDPISGHTALYWYRQSLGQGLEFLIYFQGNSAPDKSGLPSDRFSAERTGGSVSTLTIQRTQQEDSAVYLCASSSSRVAGGGETQYFGPGTRLLVL.

The chain recombines TRBV5-6 with TRBJ2-3; 11 bases fit TRBD2. The CDR3 spans 17 residues. Germline CDR1 and CDR2: SGHDT and YYEEEE. V lost 1 base and J lost 2; bases outside the gene matches: 6. CDR3 bases: TGTGCCAGCAGCTTGAGTCTAGCGGGGGGTTACACAGATACGCAGTATTTT. Translation: CASSLSLAGGYTDTQYF.

This sequence joins TRBV5-5 and TRBJ2-7; possibly TRBD1 for D (6 bases). Looked up from germline, CDR1 is SGHKS and CDR2 is YYEKEE (reference sequence). The CDR3 spans 13 residues. Trimming stripped 2 bases from V and 6 bases from J, with 12 bases between. The DNA for the CDR3 is TGTGCCAGCAGCTTACAACAGGGACGCGAGCAGTACTTC. As protein: CASSLQQGREQYF.

This chain uses TRBV7-8 with TRBJ1-1, with no clear D. V shed 0 bases and J shed 0 bases, with 8 bases lying between them. The CDR3 loop spans 15 amino acids. CDR1 is SGHVS, CDR2 FQNEAQ, per germline. This CDR3 reads CASSLASSMNTEAFF. The CDR3 DNA reads as TGTGCCAGCAGCTTAGCCAGTTCCATGAACACTGAAGCTTTCTTT.